Listed below are T cell receptor beta chains from one sample, sequenced in a study of OX40 agonist ivuxolimab in advanced cancers. Sequencing was performed with immunoSEQ multiplex PCR; in TCRdb, only in-frame clones are kept and a portion is missing. This sample yields tens of thousands of clones, of which about 93% are seen a single time; 0.5% to 0.55% belongs to the top ten. This sample comprised CD4+ or CD8+ T cells sorted from blood, obtained in a trial of the OX40 agonist ivuxolimab. These receptor sequences come from an adult with an advanced solid tumor such as melanoma, head and neck, liver or kidney cancer. CDR3s include the opening cysteine and the closing phenylalanine or tryptophan. D genes are given only for firm matches. Only part of the rows carry a size: once, few, many, or a class if the clone is expanded.

>TRBJ2-1|NA|TRBV9|NA
TGTGCCAGCAGCCCTCGTGGGGAGGCTAATGAGCAGTTCTTC
CASSPRGEANEQFF
>TRBJ1-5|NA|TRBV7-8|NA
TGTGCCAGCAGCTCCGGGCAGGGGAAAGGTCAGCCCCAGCATTTT
CASSSGQGKGQPQHF
>TRBJ1-5|NA|TRBV6-1|TRBD1
TGTGCCAGCAGTGGCCAGGGGGGCTTAAGCAATCAGCCCCAGCATTTT
CASSGQGGLSNQPQHF
>TRBJ2-1|NA|TRBV28|TRBD2
TGTGCCAGCAGTTTCCACATGACTAGCGGTAATGAGCAGTTCTTC
CASSFHMTSGNEQFF
>TRBJ2-3|NA|TRBV7-2|TRBD1
TGTGCCAGCAGCTTACGGGGAGGGACAGGGGAAGATACGCAGTATTTT
CASSLRGGTGEDTQYF
>TRBJ2-2|NA|TRBV7-8|TRBD1
TGTGCCAGCAGCCCTCGGACAGGGTCGGGGACCGGGGAGCTGTTTTTT
CASSPRTGSGTGELFF
>TRBJ1-1|NA|TRBV10-2|NA
TGCGCCAGCAGTGAAGGTGGGGTCAGGGCTTTCTTT
CASSEGGVRAFF
>TRBJ2-5|NA|TRBV5-1|NA
TGCGCCAGCAGCTTGCGAGAGACCCAGTACTTC
CASSLRETQYF
>TRBJ2-1|NA|TRBV6-6|NA
TGTGCCAGCACCACCCCGGGGAATGAGCAGTTCTTC
CASTTPGNEQFF
>TRBJ2-4|NA|TRBV7-3|NA
TGTGCCAGCCGAGAAGCGACAGTTGAAAACATTCAGTACTTC
CASREATVENIQYF
>TRBJ1-2|NA|TRBV5-4|NA
TGTGCCAGCAGAACTCGACTGAACTATGGCTACACCTTC
CASRTRLNYGYTF
>TRBJ2-7|NA|TRBV10-3|NA
TGTGCCATCAGCAACAGGGATTCCTACGAGCAGTACTTC
CAISNRDSYEQYF
>TRBJ2-2|NA|TRBV5-1|NA
TGCGCCAGCAGCTTGGCCGGTAGCGGAGGGAACACCGGGGAGCTGTTTTTT
CASSLAGSGGNTGELFF
>TRBJ1-2|many|TRBV5-6|NA
TGTGCCAGCAGCTTTGGGAGCCGAGGACTCTATGGCTACACCTTC
CASSFGSRGLYGYTF
>TRBJ1-1|NA|TRBV10-2|TRBD1
TGCGCCAGCAGTGATCTAGGGGGCAACACTGAAGCTTTCTTT
CASSDLGGNTEAFF
>TRBJ2-1|NA|TRBV5-1|NA
TGCGCCAGCAGCTACCTGACGGGAACTATTAGTGAGCAGTTCTTC
CASSYLTGTISEQFF
>TRBJ2-2|few|TRBV11-2|NA
TGTGCCAGCAGACTTAGCGACACCAACACCGGGGAGCTGTTTTTT
CASRLSDTNTGELFF
>TRBJ2-3|NA|TRBV5-1|NA
TGCGCCAGCGCAGACAGGTCCACAGATACGCAGTATTTT
CASADRSTDTQYF
>TRBJ2-2|once|TRBV6-5|TRBD2
TGTGCCAGCAGTGGGTTAGCGGGAGGCGGCGGGGAGCTGTTTTTT
CASSGLAGGGGELFF
>TRBJ2-2|NA|TRBV7-2|NA
TGTGCCAGCAGCTTAGCCCCACCCAAGGAGCTGTTTTTT
CASSLAPPKELFF
>TRBJ1-1|NA|TRBV6-1|NA
TGTGCCAGCAGAGACCGAGGAAGGGACACTGAAGCTTTCTTT
CASRDRGRDTEAFF
>TRBJ2-1|NA|TRBV19|NA
TGTGCCAGTAGCGCTAGCGCCCACAATGAGCAGTTCTTC
CASSASAHNEQFF
>TRBJ2-1|NA|TRBV28|NA
TGTGCCAGCAGTTTAGGGGGTCCCTCCTACAATGAGCAGTTCTTC
CASSLGGPSYNEQFF
>TRBJ1-4|NA|TRBV5-6|TRBD1
TGTGCCAGCAGCGCGACAGGGTTGCCTAGGGAAAAACTGTTTTTT
CASSATGLPREKLFF
>TRBJ1-5|NA|TRBV19|NA
TGTGCCAGTAGTTCGGGGGCATATAGCAATCAGCCCCAGCATTTT
CASSSGAYSNQPQHF
>TRBJ2-7|NA|TRBV6-5|TRBD2
TGTGCCAGCAGAACTAGCGGTCCCTACGAGCAGTACTTC
CASRTSGPYEQYF
>TRBJ2-2|once|TRBV2|NA
TGTGCCAGCAGTGTTGTCAGGACGAACACCGGGGAGCTGTTTTTT
CASSVVRTNTGELFF
>TRBJ2-2|NA|TRBV11-2|TRBD2
TGTGCCAGCAGCTTTCCCTTAAGCGGGAGTTATACCGGGGAGCTGTTTTTT
CASSFPLSGSYTGELFF
>TRBJ2-3|NA|TRBV9|TRBD2
TGTGCCAGCAGCGCGGGACTAGCGGGAGGCCGCACAGATACGCAGTATTTT
CASSAGLAGGRTDTQYF
>TRBJ1-5|NA|TRBV6-6|TRBD1
TGTGCCAGCAGGCGCCTACAGGGGAGAAGTCAGCCCCAGCATTTT
CASRRLQGRSQPQHF
>TRBJ2-1|NA|TRBV6-1|NA
TGTGCCAGCAGTCGGAGCGGCCAATACAATGAGCAGTTCTTC
CASSRSGQYNEQFF
>TRBJ2-1|NA|TRBV10-3|TRBD2
TGTGCCATCACTCAGAGCGGGAGTGGGGAGGGTGAGCAGTTCTTC
CAITQSGSGEGEQFF
>TRBJ2-1|NA|TRBV14|NA
TGTGCCAGCAGCCAAGCGGACGGAAGCTCCTACAATGAGCAGTTCTTC
CASSQADGSSYNEQFF
>TRBJ2-3|few|TRBV10-2|NA
TGCGCCACCAAGGCATTAACTAGCACAGATACGCAGTATTTT
CATKALTSTDTQYF
>TRBJ2-3|NA|TRBV30|TRBD1
TGTGCCTGGAGTGTGGGGACAGGCCGATCGGATACGCAGTATTTT
CAWSVGTGRSDTQYF
>TRBJ2-7|NA|TRBV14|TRBD1
TGTGCCAGCAGACCCGGGACAGGGTTAGACGAGCAGTACTTC
CASRPGTGLDEQYF
>TRBJ2-2|NA|TRBV9|TRBD2
TGTGCCAGCAGCACCGTAGGGGCGGGAGTAACCGGGGAGCTGTTTTTT
CASSTVGAGVTGELFF
>TRBJ2-1|NA|TRBV9|NA
TGTGCCAGCAGCGTGAGTCCTAACTCCTACAATGAGCAGTTCTTC
CASSVSPNSYNEQFF
>TRBJ2-7|NA|TRBV18|NA
TGTGCCAGCTCACCACCGGGCGGTCCCTACGAGCAGTACTTC
CASSPPGGPYEQYF
>TRBJ2-7|NA|TRBV29-1|NA
TGCAGCGTTGAAAAAGTCCAGGGCGGTGGCGAGCAGTACTTC
CSVEKVQGGGEQYF
>TRBJ1-1|once|TRBV4-3|TRBD1
TGCGCCAGCAGCCTCCAACAGGGGGCGGACACTGAAGCTTTCTTT
CASSLQQGADTEAFF
>TRBJ2-7|NA|TRBV6-1|TRBD1
TGTGCCAGCAGTGAAGCGGGGACAGGGGGGTGGGCCGAGCAGTACTTC
CASSEAGTGGWAEQYF
>TRBJ2-7|NA|TRBV11-3|TRBD2
TGTGCCAGCAGCTTATTTCCGGGACTAGCGGAGTACTTC
CASSLFPGLAEYF
>TRBJ2-7|NA|TRBV7-3|TRBD2
TGTGCCAGCAGCTTAGGGACTAGCGGGGACGAGCAGTACTTC
CASSLGTSGDEQYF
>TRBJ2-7|NA|TRBV6-1|NA
TGTGCCAGCCAAAGGGAACTAGGAGGGACTTACGAGCAGTACTTC
CASQRELGGTYEQYF
>TRBJ2-4|NA|TRBV7-2|TRBD2
TGTGCCAGCAGCTTAGCAACTAGCGGAAACATTCAGTACTTC
CASSLATSGNIQYF
>TRBJ2-7|NA|TRBV18|NA
TGTGCCAGCTCACCAGGGAACCCCTACGAGCAGTACTTC
CASSPGNPYEQYF
>TRBJ2-5|NA|TRBV28|TRBD1
TGTGCCAGCAGAAAGGGACAGGGTGATCTGGAGACCCAGTACTTC
CASRKGQGDLETQYF
>TRBJ2-1|NA|TRBV5-6|NA
TGTGCCAGCAGCTTGTCTAAGGCCGAGCAGTTCTTC
CASSLSKAEQFF
>TRBJ2-7|NA|TRBV20-1|NA
TGCAGTGCTAGTCTCATCTACGAGCAGTACTTC
CSASLIYEQYF
>TRBJ2-7|NA|TRBV7-7|NA
TGTGCTAGCAGCCGGGGGATAGGCACCTACGAGCAGTACTTC
CASSRGIGTYEQYF
>TRBJ2-6|NA|TRBV13|NA
TGTGCCAGCAGCTTAGTGGTTGGTCCCTCTGGGGCCAACGTCCTGACTTTC
CASSLVVGPSGANVLTF
>TRBJ2-2|NA|TRBV9|NA
TGTGCCAGCAGCCCTCGGGACCGACCTCGGAACACCGGGGAGCTGTTTTTT
CASSPRDRPRNTGELFF
>TRBJ2-2|NA|TRBV27|NA
TGTGCCAGCAGTTTACGGGGCAGGAACACCGGGGAGCTGTTTTTT
CASSLRGRNTGELFF
>TRBJ2-5|NA|TRBV6-4|NA
TGTGCCAGCAGTGGATGGTGCCACCAAGAGACCCAGTACTTC
CASSGWCHQETQYF
>TRBJ1-5|few|TRBV6-5|NA
TGTGCCAGCAGTTACTCGGCAGGGTGGCCCCAGCATTTT
CASSYSAGWPQHF